This T cell receptor beta chain was sequenced for a study of blood T cell repertoires in COVID-19. Study-level background: T cells, B-cell-depleted T cells, or PBMCs supplied cDNA or gDNA.

With V trimmed by 4 bases and J by 4 bases, 12 bases remained unmatched. The CDR3 is 16 residues long. CDR1 and CDR2 from the germline V gene are ENHRY and SYGVKD. This clone occurred a few times. Measured with immunoSEQ multiplex PCR; TCRdb has only the in-frame clones, and not every one. There are some 160,000 clones in the sample; 70% to 90% occur only once, and roughly 2.8% lies in the top ten. Source material: peripheral blood. The receptor was isolated from a man aged 60 to 75 with acute or convalescent COVID-19. This chain links TRBV10-3 with TRBJ1-2, with 7 bases lining up with TRBD1. The CDR3 loop is CAISAPGQAIIYGYTF. The CDR3 DNA reads as TGTGCCATCAGTGCCCCCGGACAGGCGATAATCTATGGCTACACCTTC.